This T cell receptor (beta chain) was identified during a study of technical replicates of blood from a few donors. This table comes from immunoSEQ multiplex PCR, and its TCRdb copy is limited to in-frame clones, with some not included. The sample lists about 48,000 clones; 92% were seen once. The length of the CDR3 is 13 residues. Looked up from germline, CDR1 is SNHLY and CDR2 is FYNNEI. V lost 4 bases and J 4 bases, leaving 10 bases between the germline ends. Input material: PBMCs. This rearrangement joins TRBV2 to TRBJ1-2, with D tentatively TRBD1 (5 bases). The source of this sequence is a human donor in good health. Some clones in this sample may be carry-over from other donors' samples. The DNA for the CDR3 is TGTGCCAGCAGTGTCCAGGGCCCCTATGGCTACACCTTC. Amino acid sequence: CASSVQGPYGYTF.